This T cell receptor beta chain comes out of a study of T cells after yellow fever vaccination. The wider study: Fractions containing few cells were prepared with SMART-Seq v4 Ultra Low Input.

Ten or more counts support this clonotype. Its antigen is undetermined. The CDR3 spans 15 residues. Per the germline V gene, CDR1 is SEHNR and CDR2 is FQNEAQ (reference sequence). The germline V and J ends were trimmed by 1 base and 2 bases, with 11 bases remaining between them. Researchers made TCR cDNA using 5'RACE template switching, and this step added a universal primer site and UMIs. MiXCR, applied by TCRdb to the 5' RACE reads, yields one record per CDR3 protein. This sample has a few hundred thousand distinct CDR3 sequences, with approximately 3.9% found just once. Study results and limitations: Reappearance after the booster was observed for most primary-vaccination clones (more than 95% CD4, roughly 88% CD8). Though weaker, the secondary response peaked faster, on day 5 versus 15.

This rearrangement joins TRBV7-9 to TRBJ2-5; no clear D. Specimen: PBMCs, collected 5 days after the yellow fever booster vaccination. The sequence came from a man younger than 30 who received the YFV17D yellow fever vaccine. The CDR3 DNA sequence: TGTGCCAGCAGCTTAGGCGGCATTTGGCAAGAGACCCAGTACTTC. Amino acids: CASSLGGIWQETQYF.